This TCR beta chain was recorded in a study of siplizumab effects on memory and regulatory T cells. CDR3 length equals 16 residues. The J segment lost 0 bases and the V segment lost 2 bases, leaving 3 bases of the junction unmatched. CDR1 and CDR2 (germline): SGHRS, YFSETQ. Clones were read by immunoSEQ multiplex PCR, and TCRdb kept only the in-frame ones, dropping some. The sample gives around 110,000 clones, around 94% of which show up once; 1.5% to 2% is in the top ten. The sequenced material came from non-Treg CD4+ T cells sorted from blood. This chain uses TRBV5-1 with TRBJ2-2; 8 bases agree with TRBD2. The TCR originated in a human donor in good health. The CDR3 DNA reads TGCGCCAGCAGCTTCGGGGGGGCCTCGAACACCGGGGAGCTGTTTTTT. Protein: CASSFGGASNTGELFF.